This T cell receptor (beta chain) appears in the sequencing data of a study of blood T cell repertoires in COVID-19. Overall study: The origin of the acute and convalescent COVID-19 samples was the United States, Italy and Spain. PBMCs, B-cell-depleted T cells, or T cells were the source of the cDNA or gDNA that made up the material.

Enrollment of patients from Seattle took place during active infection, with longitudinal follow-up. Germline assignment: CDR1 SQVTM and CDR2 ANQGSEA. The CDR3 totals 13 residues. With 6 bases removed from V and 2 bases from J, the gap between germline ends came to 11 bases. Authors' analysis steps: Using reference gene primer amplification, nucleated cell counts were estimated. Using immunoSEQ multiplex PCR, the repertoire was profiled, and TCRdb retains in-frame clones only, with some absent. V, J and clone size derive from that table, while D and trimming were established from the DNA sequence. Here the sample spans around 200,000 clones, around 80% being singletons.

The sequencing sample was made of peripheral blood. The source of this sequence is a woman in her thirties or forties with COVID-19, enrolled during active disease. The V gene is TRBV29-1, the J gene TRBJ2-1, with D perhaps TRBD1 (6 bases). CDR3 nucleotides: TGCAGCGTCGTCAGGGGCGCCTACAATGAGCAGTTCTTC. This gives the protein CSVVRGAYNEQFF.